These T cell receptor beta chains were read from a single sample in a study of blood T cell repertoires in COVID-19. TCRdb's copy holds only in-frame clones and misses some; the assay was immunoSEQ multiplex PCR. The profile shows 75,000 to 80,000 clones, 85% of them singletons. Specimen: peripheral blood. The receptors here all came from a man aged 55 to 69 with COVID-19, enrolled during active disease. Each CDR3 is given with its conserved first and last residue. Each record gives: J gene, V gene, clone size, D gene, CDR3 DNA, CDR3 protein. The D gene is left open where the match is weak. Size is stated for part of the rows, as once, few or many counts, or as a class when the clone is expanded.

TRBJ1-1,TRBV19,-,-,TGTGCCAGTCGATTGGCAGGGCGGAACACTGAAGCTTTCTTT,CASRLAGRNTEAFF
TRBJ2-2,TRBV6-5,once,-,TGTGCCAGCAGGCAGAGCGGGTCGAACACCGGGGAGCTGTTTTTT,CASRQSGSNTGELFF
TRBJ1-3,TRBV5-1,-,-,TGCGCCAGCAGCCCCGGAGCGCTACTCTCTGGAAACACCATATATTTT,CASSPGALLSGNTIYF
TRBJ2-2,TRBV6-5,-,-,TGTGCCGTCAGACCATACCCCAGGGACACCGGGGAGCTGTTTTTT,CAVRPYPRDTGELFF
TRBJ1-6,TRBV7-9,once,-,TGTGCCAGCAGCCTAACAGGCGGCTATTCACCCCTCCACTTT,CASSLTGGYSPLHF
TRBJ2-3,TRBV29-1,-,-,TGCAGCGTTGAAGATCCCCAGGTAGCAGATACGCAGTATTTT,CSVEDPQVADTQYF
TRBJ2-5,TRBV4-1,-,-,TGCGCCAGCAGCCAAGACCAGACTGCACAAGAGACCCAGTACTTC,CASSQDQTAQETQYF
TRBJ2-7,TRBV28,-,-,TGTGCCAGCAGTTTATCGGGGGTGCGTAGGGAGCAGTACTTC,CASSLSGVRREQYF
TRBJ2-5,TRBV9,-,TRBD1,TGTGCCAGCAGCGCGACAGGGGGCGGGGAGACCCAGTACTTC,CASSATGGGETQYF
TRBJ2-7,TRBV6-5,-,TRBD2,TGTGCCAGCAGTCACCTCGGGACTAGCGGGTACGAGCAGTACTTC,CASSHLGTSGYEQYF
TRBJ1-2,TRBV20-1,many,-,TGCAGTGCGGGGCGAAACTATGGCTACACCTTC,CSAGRNYGYTF
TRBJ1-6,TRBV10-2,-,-,TGCGCCAGCACTCCCGGCACAGGGTTTCTTCCCCTCCACTTT,CASTPGTGFLPLHF
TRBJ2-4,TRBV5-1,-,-,TGCGCCAGCAGCTTGTATTCGGACAGCTGGAACATTCAGTACTTC,CASSLYSDSWNIQYF
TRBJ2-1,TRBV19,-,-,TGTGCCAGTAGGCCCGGGACACAGTACAATGAGCAGTTCTTC,CASRPGTQYNEQFF
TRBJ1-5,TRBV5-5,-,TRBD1,TGTGCCAGCAGCTTGGTGACAGGGGGCTTCAATCAGCCCCAGCATTTT,CASSLVTGGFNQPQHF
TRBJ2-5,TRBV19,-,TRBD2,TGTGCCAGTAGCCCGGGACTATCGTTGACCCAGTACTTC,CASSPGLSLTQYF
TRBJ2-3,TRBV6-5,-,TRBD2,TGTGCCAGCAGTTTAGCGGGGGCCCTCACAGATACGCAGTATTTT,CASSLAGALTDTQYF
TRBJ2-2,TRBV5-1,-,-,TGCGCCAGCAGCCTGGCTATGGACAGCGCGAACACCGGGGAGCTGTTTTTT,CASSLAMDSANTGELFF
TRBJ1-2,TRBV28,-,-,TGTGCCAGCAGTTTATGGGCAGGGGTCTATGGCTACACCTTC,CASSLWAGVYGYTF
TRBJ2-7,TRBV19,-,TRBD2,TGTGCCAGTAGTACGGGGGGTGCAGTCTCCTACGAGCAGTACTTC,CASSTGGAVSYEQYF
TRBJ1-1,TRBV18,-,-,TGTGCCAGCTCACCGGGGGGGTCCGGCGCTGAAGCTTTCTTT,CASSPGGSGAEAFF
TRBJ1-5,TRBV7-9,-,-,TGTGCCAGCAGCACGGGTTTTGTCAATCAGCCCCAGCATTTT,CASSTGFVNQPQHF
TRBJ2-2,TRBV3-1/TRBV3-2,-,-,TGTGCCAGCAGCCACGGGAACACCGGGGAGCTGTTTTTT,CASSHGNTGELFF
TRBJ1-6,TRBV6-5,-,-,TGTGCCAGCAGGCAGGGATATGACTCACCCCTCCACTTT,CASRQGYDSPLHF
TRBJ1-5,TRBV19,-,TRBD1,TGTGCCAGTAGTCCACAGGGGAATCAGCCCCAGCATTTT,CASSPQGNQPQHF
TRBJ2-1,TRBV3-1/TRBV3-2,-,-,TGTGCCAGCAGCCAAGACGCTAGTTACTTCAATGAGCAGTTCTTC,CASSQDASYFNEQFF
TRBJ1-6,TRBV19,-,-,TGTGCTTACGCAGGGTCTGATTCACCCCTCCACTTT,CAYAGSDSPLHF
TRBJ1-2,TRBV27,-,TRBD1,TGTGCCAGCAGTTCAAAACCTGGGACAGACTATGGCTACACCTTC,CASSSKPGTDYGYTF
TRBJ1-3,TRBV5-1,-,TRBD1,TGCGCCAGCAGCTTGGGGGAGGGGGACGGACAGGGCAGGAGTACTGGAAACACCATATATTTT,CASSLGEGDGQGRSTGNTIYF
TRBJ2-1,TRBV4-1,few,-,TGCGCCAGCAGCCAAGAGCGTCTACTAGCCATCTACAATGAGCAGTTCTTC,CASSQERLLAIYNEQFF
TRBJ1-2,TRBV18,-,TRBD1,TGTGCCAGCTCGGGGACAGACAACTATGGCTACACCTTC,CASSGTDNYGYTF
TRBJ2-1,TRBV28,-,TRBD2,TGTGCCAGCAGTGGAGCGGGAAGGGCCTACAATGAGCAGTTCTTC,CASSGAGRAYNEQFF
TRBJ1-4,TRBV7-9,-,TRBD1,TGTGCCAGCAGGTCAGACAGGGGCAAACTGTTTTTT,CASRSDRGKLFF
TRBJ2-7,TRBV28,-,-,TGTGCCAGCAAGGAGTCGGCCCTCCACGAGCAGTACTTC,CASKESALHEQYF
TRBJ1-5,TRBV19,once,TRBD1,TGTGCCAGTTCAACAGGGGTTCGTCAGCCCCAGCATTTT,CASSTGVRQPQHF
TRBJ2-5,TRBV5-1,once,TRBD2,TGCGCCAGCGTCGCTCTAGCGGGCAACCAAGAGACCCAGTACTTC,CASVALAGNQETQYF
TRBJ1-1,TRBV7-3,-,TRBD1,TGTGCCAGCAGCTTGGGACAGGGTCCCATGAACACTGAAGCTTTCTTT,CASSLGQGPMNTEAFF
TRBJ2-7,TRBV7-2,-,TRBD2,TGTGCCAGCAGCTTTGGGACTAGCGGGTGGAGAAAGGGGTCCGGGCAGTACTTC,CASSFGTSGWRKGSGQYF
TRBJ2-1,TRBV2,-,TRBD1,TGTGCCAGCAGGAACCGGGACAGGGACTACAATGAGCAGTTCTTC,CASRNRDRDYNEQFF
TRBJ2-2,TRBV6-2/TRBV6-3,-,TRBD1,TGTGCCAGCAGTACGGACAGGGGAAACACCGGGGAGCTGTTTTTT,CASSTDRGNTGELFF
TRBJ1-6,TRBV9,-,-,TGTGCCAGCAGCGGACTGGGGAGCTCCTATAATTCACCCCTCCACTTT,CASSGLGSSYNSPLHF
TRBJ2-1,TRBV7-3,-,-,TGTGCCAGCAGCCCACGACTAGGTCCCGTGAATGAGCAGTTCTTC,CASSPRLGPVNEQFF
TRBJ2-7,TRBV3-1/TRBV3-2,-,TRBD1,TGTGCCAGCAGGGCCCGGGACAGGCTGGGAGAGCAGTACTTC,CASRARDRLGEQYF
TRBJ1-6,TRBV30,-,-,TGTGCCTGGAGTGTACAGACCTATTCACCCCTCCACTTT,CAWSVQTYSPLHF
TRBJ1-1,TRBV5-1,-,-,TGCGCCAGCAGCTTGGAGACAGGGAACACTGAAGCTTTCTTT,CASSLETGNTEAFF
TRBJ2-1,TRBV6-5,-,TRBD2,TGTGCCAGCACCCTGACTAGCGGGGGTTACAATGAGCAGTTCTTC,CASTLTSGGYNEQFF
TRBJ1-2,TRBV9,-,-,TGTGCCAGCAGCGGTAACAGGGTAGGGGGCTACACCTTC,CASSGNRVGGYTF
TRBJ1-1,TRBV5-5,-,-,TGTGCCAGCAGCTTGGCCGCAGGAACGGGGACTGAAGCTTTCTTT,CASSLAAGTGTEAFF
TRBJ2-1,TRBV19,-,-,TGTGCCAGTAGTATCTCTCTAGCGCGGAATGAGCAGTTCTTC,CASSISLARNEQFF
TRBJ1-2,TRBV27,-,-,TGTGCCAGCAGTTCTAGCGGGGTATATGGGGCCTACACCTTC,CASSSSGVYGAYTF
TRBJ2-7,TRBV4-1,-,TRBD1,TGCGCCAGCAGCCAAGTCGGGACAGGCTACGAGCAGTACTTC,CASSQVGTGYEQYF
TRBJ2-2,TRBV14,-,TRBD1,TGTGCCAGCAGTCCACCGGGACAGCAGACCGGGGAGCTGTTTTTT,CASSPPGQQTGELFF
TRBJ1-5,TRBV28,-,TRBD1,TGTGCCAGCAGTTCGGGACAGTTCACTCAGCCCCAGCATTTT,CASSSGQFTQPQHF
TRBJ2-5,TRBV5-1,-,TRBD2,TGCGCCAGCAGCTTTAGCGGGGAAAGCCAAGAGACCCAGTACTTC,CASSFSGESQETQYF
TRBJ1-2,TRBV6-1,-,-,TGTGCCAGCAGTGAAGGGGGGCCGGGTGGCTATGGCTACACCTTC,CASSEGGPGGYGYTF
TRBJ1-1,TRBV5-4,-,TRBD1,TGTGCCAGCTCCGGGACAGTTATGAACACTGAAGCTTTCTTT,CASSGTVMNTEAFF
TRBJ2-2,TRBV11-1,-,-,TGTGCCAGCGGGGCCGCGGGACGGACCGGGGAGCTGTTTTTT,CASGAAGRTGELFF
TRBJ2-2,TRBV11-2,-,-,TGTGCCAGCAGCTTACAACCGAGAGACACCGGGGAGCTGTTTTTT,CASSLQPRDTGELFF
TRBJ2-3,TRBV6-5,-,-,TGTGCCAGCAGCACCCCCGAGACAGATACGCAGTATTTT,CASSTPETDTQYF